This TCR beta chain came from a study of cytomegalovirus exposure and HLA in healthy donors. It was with 60 Vbeta and 13 Jbeta primers that the PCR ran. Per the original data handling: Later work found 80 million to 85 million unique TCR beta chains, with 9.5 million to 12 million shared. Clones were sequenced by immunoSEQ multiplex PCR, and TCRdb holds only the in-frame ones, with some missing. The V and J calls and clone size come from that table; D and trimming were worked out from the DNA. The data hold some 130,000 clones, with roughly 70% observed a single time. CDR3 length: 15 amino acids. Per germline, CDR1 SGDLS and CDR2 YYNGEE. V lost 4 bases, J lost 0 bases, and 11 bases lay in between. Study-wide points: A later analysis found most CMV-associated TCR beta chains apparently HLA-restricted.

Unrecorded immune exposure was likely among donors, who were nominally healthy when sampled. Concerning this clone itself: Its antigen is still unknown.

The rearrangement links TRBV9 to TRBJ1-3; D is uncertain. This TCR derives from a human donor in good health. Sample: PBMCs. The DNA for the CDR3 is TGTGCCAGCAGCATCGATGAGGCCTCTGGAAACACCATATATTTT. Translation gives CASSIDEASGNTIYF.